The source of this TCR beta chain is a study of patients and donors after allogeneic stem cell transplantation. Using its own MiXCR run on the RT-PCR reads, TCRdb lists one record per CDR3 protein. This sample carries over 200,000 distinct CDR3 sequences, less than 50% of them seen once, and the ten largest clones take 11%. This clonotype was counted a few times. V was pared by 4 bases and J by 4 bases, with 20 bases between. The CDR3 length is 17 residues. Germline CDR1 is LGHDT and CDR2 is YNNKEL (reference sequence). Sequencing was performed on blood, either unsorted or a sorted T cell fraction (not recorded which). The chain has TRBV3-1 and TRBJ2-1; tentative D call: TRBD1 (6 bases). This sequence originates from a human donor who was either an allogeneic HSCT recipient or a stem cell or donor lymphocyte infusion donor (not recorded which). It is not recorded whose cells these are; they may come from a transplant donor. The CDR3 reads CASSRRPDRPAYNEQFF. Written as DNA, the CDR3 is TGTGCCAGCAGCCGTCGCCCGGACAGACCCGCATACAATGAGCAGTTCTTC.